This TCR beta chain originates from a study of neoadjuvant anti-PD-1 for oral cavity cancer. Study-wide results and limits: PBMC Gini-index clonality exceeded responders' in non-responders post-nivolumab.

Only in-frame clones appear in the TCRdb table, and some are missing; sequencing was by immunoSEQ multiplex PCR. Of approximately 20,000 clones listed, approximately 70% are singletons. As regards this clone: Its specificity is unknown.

CDR1 is LNHDA, CDR2 SQIVND, per germline (reference sequence). The CDR3 has 13 amino acids. Trimming left V 6 bases short and J 5 bases short, with 13 bases between. The sequencing used PBMCs, collected before nivolumab (anti-PD-1) treatment. V usage is TRBV19 and J usage is TRBJ2-5, with TRBD2 as a possible D gene (5 bases). The receptor's source is a person aged 40 to 85 with oral cavity squamous cell carcinoma. The CDR3: CASRPLGVETQYF. The CDR3 DNA sequence: TGTGCCAGTAGACCCCTCGGGGTTGAGACCCAGTACTTC. Full variable domain (rest looked up from reference TRBV19 and TRBJ2-5): DGGITQSPKYLFRKEGQNVTLSCEQNLNHDAMYWYRQDPGQGLRLIYYSQIVNDFQKGDIAEGYSVSREKKESFPLTVTSAQKNPTAFYLCASRPLGVETQYFGPGTRLLVL.